The entry that follows covers one T cell receptor beta chain sequence. Sequencing used immunoSEQ multiplex PCR; TCRdb keeps in-frame clones, though not all of them. The table shows 80,000 to 100,000 clones, with 82% occurring only once. The source of the sample is a study of PD-L1 blockade in urothelial cancer. The receptor was derived from a man between 70 and 80 years old with urothelial cancer. The source material was PBMCs, sampled around atezolizumab (anti-PD-L1) treatment.

CDR3 loop: CASSFTASGLAGLLEQFF. CDR3 DNA sequence: TGTGCCAGCAGCTTTACAGCCTCGGGACTAGCGGGACTCCTAGAGCAGTTCTTC. The rearrangement links TRBV7-9 to TRBJ2-1; 13 nucleotides line up with TRBD2. The CDR3 has 18 amino acids. CDR1 and CDR2 (germline): SEHNR, FQNEAQ (reference sequence). V trimming: 3 bases; J trimming: 10 bases; junction bases outside the gene matches: 15.